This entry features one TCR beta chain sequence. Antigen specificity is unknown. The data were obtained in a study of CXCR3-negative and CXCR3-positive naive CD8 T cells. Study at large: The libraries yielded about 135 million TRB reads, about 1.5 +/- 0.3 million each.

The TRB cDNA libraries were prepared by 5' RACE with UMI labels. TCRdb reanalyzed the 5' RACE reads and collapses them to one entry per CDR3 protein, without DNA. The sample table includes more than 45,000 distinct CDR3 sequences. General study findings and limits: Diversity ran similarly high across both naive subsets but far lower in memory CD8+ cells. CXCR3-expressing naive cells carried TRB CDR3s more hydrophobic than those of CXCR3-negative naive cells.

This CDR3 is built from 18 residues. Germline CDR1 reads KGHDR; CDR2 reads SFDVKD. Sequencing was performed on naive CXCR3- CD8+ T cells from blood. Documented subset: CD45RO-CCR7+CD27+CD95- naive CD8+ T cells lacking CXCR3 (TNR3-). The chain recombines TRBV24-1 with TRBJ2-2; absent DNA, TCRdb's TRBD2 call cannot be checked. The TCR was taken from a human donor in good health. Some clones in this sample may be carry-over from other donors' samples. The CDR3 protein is CATSDLRPAGTNTGELFF.